This TCR beta chain derives from a study of blood T cell repertoires in COVID-19. About the study: From the United States, Italy and Spain came samples of acute and convalescent COVID-19.

Sequencing used immunoSEQ multiplex PCR; TCRdb keeps in-frame clones, though not all of them. The profile shows hundreds of thousands of clones, roughly 85% of them singletons. The V end lost 2 bases, the J end lost 6 bases, and 17 bases lay between the germline ends. The length of the CDR3 is 16 residues. Per germline, CDR1 SGHRS and CDR2 YFSETQ. This sequence was found in a woman aged 35 to 49 with acute COVID-19. The gene calls are TRBV5-1 and TRBJ1-4; tentative D call: TRBD1 (5 bases). Sample: PBMCs or T cells enriched from blood (not recorded which). CDR3: CASSFGTGVSDEKLFF. The CDR3, as DNA: TGCGCCAGCAGCTTCGGAACAGGAGTATCGGATGAAAAACTGTTTTTT.